Presented here are 2 T cell receptor beta chains from one specimen sequenced in a study of post-analysis software for immune sequencing data. Unique molecular identifiers tagged the TCR beta cDNA libraries. TCRdb used MiXCR to reprocess the PCR reads, holding one entry per CDR3 protein. This repertoire shows about 160,000 distinct CDR3 sequences, 35% to 40% found once; its top ten account for 28%. The sequenced sample was blood, obtained after autologous hematopoietic stem cell transplantation. The receptors were gathered from a girl aged 5-17 years with multiple sclerosis.

About this clonotype: Possible read error: a much larger clone is one base away. J is TRBJ2-1 and V is TRBV6-4, with TRBD2 identical over 11 bases. The V gene's germline CDR1 is MRHNA and CDR2 SNTAGT. This CDR3 has 15 residues. CDR3 sequence reads: CASSVTSGSRDEQVF. The CDR3 DNA follows: TGTGCCAGCAGTGTTACTAGCGGGAGTAGGGATGAGCAGGTCTTC.

This clonotype was seen once. V and J are TRBV5-5 and TRBJ1-2; D remains unclear. CDR1 SGHKS and CDR2 YYEKEE come from the germline V gene (reference sequence). The CDR3 loop spans 13 amino acids. V lost 1 base and J 6 bases, leaving 10 bases between the germline ends. The CDR3 sequence is CASSLWLGNGYTF. CDR3 coding DNA: TGTGCCAGCAGCTTGTGGCTGGGAAATGGCTACACCTTC.